This paragraph covers one T cell receptor beta chain sequence. The data derive from a study of blood T cell repertoires in COVID-19. Looked up from germline, CDR1 is MDHEN and CDR2 is SYDVKM. This CDR3 region has 14 residues. The ends lost 1 base at V and 8 bases at J; junction bases unmatched: 6. Produced via immunoSEQ multiplex PCR; TCRdb's table is partial and in-frame only. The data show 140,000 or so clones, about 79% seen once. The chain couples TRBV28 to TRBJ1-2, with 8 bases aligning to TRBD1. The sequence was obtained from a man between 50 and 59 years old who had recovered from COVID-19. The sequenced material came from PBMCs or T cells enriched from blood (not recorded which). The CDR3 DNA is TGTGCCAGCAGTTTATCACAGGGGGAGGGAGGCTACACCTTC. Protein sequence: CASSLSQGEGGYTF.